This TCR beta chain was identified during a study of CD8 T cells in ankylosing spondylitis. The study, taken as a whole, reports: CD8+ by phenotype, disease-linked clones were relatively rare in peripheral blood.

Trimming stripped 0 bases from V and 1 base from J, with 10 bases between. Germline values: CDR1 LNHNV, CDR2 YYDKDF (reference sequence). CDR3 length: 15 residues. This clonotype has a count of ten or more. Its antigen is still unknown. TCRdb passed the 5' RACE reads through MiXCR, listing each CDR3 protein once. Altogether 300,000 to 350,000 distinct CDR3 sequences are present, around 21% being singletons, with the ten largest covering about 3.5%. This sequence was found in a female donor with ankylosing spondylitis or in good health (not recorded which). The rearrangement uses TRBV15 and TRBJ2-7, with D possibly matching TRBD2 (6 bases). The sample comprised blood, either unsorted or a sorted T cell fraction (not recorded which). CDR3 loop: CATSRERGNSYEQYF. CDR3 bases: TGTGCCACCAGCAGAGAACGGGGGAATTCCTACGAGCAGTACTTC.